This TCR beta chain was profiled in a study of T cells in Graves' hyperthyroidism and ophthalmopathy. Notes on the study in general: Stable hyperthyroidism was told apart from ophthalmopathy by a model built on 13 V-J features.

A word on this clonotype: Its target is not known.

The CDR3 is 16 amino acids. V shed 10 bases and J 7 bases; nucleotides not matched to a gene: 15. CDR1 SNHLY and CDR2 FYNNEI come from the germline V gene. It was considered stable Graves' hyperthyroidism when ophthalmopathy did not progress within 18 months. The investigators amplified TCR beta CDR3 regions from RNA transcripts. During a first-round RT-PCR of the TCR CDR3, the HTBI primer set was used. TCRdb re-called the multiplex PCR reads with MiXCR, one entry per CDR3 protein. The sample lists hundreds of thousands of distinct CDR3 sequences; 19% were seen once. This rearrangement joins TRBV2 to TRBJ2-2; TRBD2 matches at 10 bases. Material: blood. The sequence was obtained from a woman in her late teens or twenties with Graves' hyperthyroidism. CDR3 bases: TGTGCCACCCCGACTAGCGGGTGGGATCCTGGCGGGGAGCTGTTTTTT. Protein sequence: CATPTSGWDPGGELFF. Looking up the rest from reference TRBV2 and TRBJ2-2 gives the full variable domain: EPEVTQTPSHQVTQMGQEVILRCVPISNHLYFYWYRQILGQKVEFLVSFYNNEISEKSEIFDDQFSVERPDGSNFTLKIRSTKLEDSAMYFCATPTSGWDPGGELFFGEGSRLTVL.